The clone carrying this TCR beta chain has a handful of counts. Its antigen is not identified. This entry is derived from a study of T-cell memory formation after mild COVID-19. V shed 0 bases and J shed 5 bases, with 19 bases lying between them. The CDR3 is 17 amino acids. Germline CDR1 MGHRA, CDR2 YSYEKL. Overall study results and limits: Balance between CD4 and CD8 was seen in clones contracting day 15 to 85, and a CD4+ lean was seen in later expanders.

TCRdb used MiXCR to reprocess the 5' RACE reads, holding one entry per CDR3 protein. Of tens of thousands of distinct CDR3 sequences in the sample, about 14% are singletons; the top ten hold under 45%. Sequencing input: PBMCs or a T cell subset sorted from them (not recorded which). This chain joins TRBV4-1 and TRBJ2-5; tentative D call: TRBD2 (6 bases). The source is a man younger than 30 who had mild COVID-19 (a few samples of this study predate the infection). Cell type and time point are not known. DNA of the CDR3: TGCGCCAGCAGCCAAGAAGATCACGGCGGGGACGCTGAGACCCAGTACTTC. Translating it yields CASSQEDHGGDAETQYF.